The entry below gives a single TCR beta chain sequence along with its context. No antigen is known for it. This record belongs to a study of beta chain features in type 1 diabetes. Study-level results: Within each of all four CD4+ subsets, Type 1 diabetes patients had TCRB CDR3s that were moderately but significantly shorter.

The V segment lost 2 bases and the J segment 10 bases; nucleotides outside the gene matches: 3. The CDR3 loop spans 14 amino acids. The germline V gene has CDR1 SGHTA and CDR2 FQGTGA. The authors reverse transcribed all of the isolated RNA, so sequencing captured expressed TCRB transcripts. The table came from immunoSEQ multiplex PCR; TCRdb's copy has only in-frame clones and leaves some out. This sample has some 44,000 clones, with roughly 50% found just once. The receptor comes from a woman under 40 in good health. This chain links TRBV7-3 with TRBJ2-1, with 12 bases matching TRBD2. The material sequenced was stem cell memory CD4+ T cells from blood. This CDR3 is CASSLPGTSGEQFF. CDR3 DNA: TGTGCCAGCAGCTTACCCGGGACTAGCGGGGAGCAGTTCTTC.